These 24 T cell receptor beta chains were all obtained from the same sample, sequenced in a study of T cell responses to AZD1222 COVID-19 vaccine. The protocol was immunoSEQ multiplex PCR, while the TCRdb copy is restricted to in-frame clones and leaves out a portion. The sample has just over 150,000 clones, about 89% seen once. Sample: peripheral blood, taken 28 days after the second AZD1222 dose. All receptors derive from an adult who received the AZD1222 COVID-19 vaccine.

The rearrangement uses TRBV15 and TRBJ2-3; TRBD1 might be the D (5 bases). The V gene lost 0 bases and the J gene lost 2 bases, with 12 bases spanning the gap. The CDR3 has 16 amino acids. Germline CDR1 LNHNV, CDR2 YYDKDF (reference sequence). As DNA, the CDR3 is TGTGCCACCAGCAGAGATGACAGTATACTCACAGATACGCAGTATTTT. Residues: CATSRDDSILTDTQYF.

The sample holds one count of this clone. V usage is TRBV28 and J usage is TRBJ2-3, with 8 bases matching TRBD1. There are 14 residues in the CDR3. Germline lookup yields CDR1 MDHEN and CDR2 SYDVKM. Trimming at V came to 4 bases and at J to 6 bases, leaving 6 bases not matched to a gene. CDR3 sequence reads: CASSSQGERDTQYF. CDR3 DNA: TGTGCCAGCAGTTCACAGGGGGAGAGGGATACGCAGTATTTT.

In the case of this clone: Other DNA sequences in the sample encode the same CDR3. V and J are TRBV7-8 and TRBJ2-5; the D is unclear. The V end lost 5 bases, the J end lost 6 bases, and 7 bases lay between the germline ends. CDR1 and CDR2 from the germline V gene are SGHVS and FQNEAQ. This CDR3 region has 11 residues. CDR3 sequence (DNA): TGTGCCAGCAGCCCAGATAAGACCCAGTACTTC. Translated, it gives CASSPDKTQYF.

A remark on this clone: Mismatch with germline at one junction end may stem from a read error. The rearrangement joins TRBV4-3 to TRBJ2-2; 8 nucleotides match TRBD1. The CDR3 has 14 amino acids. Per germline, CDR1 LGHNA and CDR2 YSLEER. The chain's CDR3 is CARSPQGAIGELFF. As DNA, the CDR3 is TGCGCCCGCAGTCCCCAGGGGGCAATCGGGGAGCTGTTTTTT.

The rearrangement uses TRBV2 and TRBJ1-3, with D unclear. CDR3 length: 13 residues. V was trimmed by 4 bases and J by 4 bases, leaving 8 bases between them. Germline CDR1 SNHLY, CDR2 FYNNEI. CDR3 sequence reads: CASSAGTGNTIYF. The CDR3, as DNA: TGTGCCAGCAGTGCGGGTACGGGAAACACCATATATTTT.

This chain joins TRBV4-1 and TRBJ1-1; no clear D gene. CDR1 and CDR2 from the germline V gene are MGHRA and YSYEKL. Trimming removed 1 base at V and 14 bases at J, with 20 bases between. The CDR3 is 14 residues long. Here the CDR3 DNA reads TGCGCCAGCAGCCAAGCCCAGGTCCCCCCGGGGTGGTTCTTT. It specifies CASSQAQVPPGWFF.

This chain connects TRBV28 to TRBJ2-1; perhaps TRBD2 as D (6 bases). V was clipped by 1 base and J by 8 bases, with 15 bases between them. The CDR3 totals 15 residues. Germline assignment: CDR1 MDHEN and CDR2 SYDVKM. Written as DNA, the CDR3 is TGTGCCAGCAGTTTATACCGGGACTCGAGCTATGAGCAGTTCTTC. Translation gives CASSLYRDSSYEQFF.

The chain is built from TRBV9 and TRBJ1-1; 7 bases are a match to TRBD1. CDR1 is SGDLS and CDR2 is YYNGEE in the germline V gene. V dropped 0 bases and J dropped 7; count of bases not matched to a gene: 6. The CDR3 length is 14 residues. The CDR3 DNA reads as TGTGCCAGCAGCGTAGGGGCCCAGGGGGTTGAAGCTTTCTTT. Amino acid sequence: CASSVGAQGVEAFF.

The chain combines TRBV12-3 or TRBV12-4 with TRBJ1-1; 7 bases fit TRBD1. The junction had 0 bases not matched to a gene; V was cut back by 4 bases and J by 4 bases. This CDR3 is built from 12 residues. CDR3 sequence reads: CASSWDSTEAFF. The CDR3 nucleotides are TGTGCCAGCAGTTGGGACAGCACTGAAGCTTTCTTT.

V and J are TRBV7-9 and TRBJ1-6; D unresolved. The CDR3 loop spans 15 amino acids. The germline CDR1 and CDR2 sequences are SEHNR and FQNEAQ (reference sequence). Trimming stripped 4 bases from V and 3 bases from J, with 10 bases between. The CDR3, as DNA: TGTGCCAGCAGCTCCCTGCTGAACTATAATTCACCCCTCCACTTT. As protein: CASSSLLNYNSPLHF.

The rearrangement uses TRBV5-1 and TRBJ2-2; no reliable D call. CDR3 length: 15 amino acids. The germline V gene has CDR1 SGHRS and CDR2 YFSETQ. V lost 0 bases to trimming and J lost 7 bases, with 13 bases between them. CDR3 in amino acids: CASSLELPSGGELFF. CDR3 nucleotides: TGCGCCAGCAGCTTGGAACTCCCTAGTGGCGGGGAGCTGTTTTTT.

The chain has TRBV6-5 and TRBJ2-1, with D hard to call. In germline, CDR1 is MNHEY, CDR2 SVGAGI. This CDR3 is 13 amino acids long. The V end lost 0 bases, the J end lost 9 bases, and 9 bases lay between the germline ends. CDR3 region: CASSYSRLGEQFF. CDR3 nucleotide sequence: TGTGCCAGCAGTTACTCGAGGTTGGGTGAGCAGTTCTTC.

This clone appeared once. The chain combines TRBV7-8 with TRBJ1-4; D ambiguous. V was cut by 3 bases and J by 3 bases, with 23 bases left in between. Looked up from germline, CDR1 is SGHVS and CDR2 is FQNEAQ. This CDR3 is 19 amino acids long. The CDR3 sequence: CASSLTVTPAQRANEKLFF. The CDR3 DNA reads TGTGCCAGCAGCTTGACTGTGACACCTGCTCAGAGGGCTAATGAAAAACTGTTTTTT.

DNA for the CDR3: TGTGCCAGCAGCCCCGGACGCTTGACGGCAGATACGCAGTATTTT. It is translated as CASSPGRLTADTQYF. The genes are TRBV5-6 and TRBJ2-3, with unresolved D. Germline assignment: CDR1 SGHDT and CDR2 YYEEEE. There are 15 residues in the CDR3. Trimming stripped 4 bases from V and 4 bases from J, with 16 bases between.

This chain connects TRBV7-2 to TRBJ2-2; D gene ambiguous. The germline V gene has CDR1 SGHTA and CDR2 FQGNSA. This CDR3 comprises 14 residues. Deletions cut 5 bases from V and 8 bases from J, with 15 bases between. CDR3 nucleotide sequence: TGTGCCAGCAGCCCGAGAGCATCCTTGGGGGAGCTGTTTTTT. It encodes CASSPRASLGELFF.

This clone appeared a few times. The rearrangement links TRBV12-3 or TRBV12-4 to TRBJ1-2; a possible D gene is TRBD1 (5 bases). Trimming removed 6 bases at V and 6 bases at J, with 14 bases between. The CDR3 runs to 13 residues. The DNA of the CDR3 is TGTGCCAGCAGCTCGGGGGGTGGAGATGGCTACACCTTC. Protein: CASSSGGGDGYTF.

The V and J genes are TRBV19 and TRBJ2-2; tentatively, D is TRBD1 (6 bases). The V and J ends lost 0 bases and 4 bases respectively, with 15 bases between them. The V gene's germline CDR1 is LNHDA and CDR2 SQIVND (reference sequence). The CDR3 spans 17 residues. In nucleotides, the CDR3 is TGTGCCAGTAGTATAGATTCGTATGGGACAACCACCGGGGAGCTGTTTTTT. Residues: CASSIDSYGTTTGELFF.

The rearrangement joins TRBV6-5 to TRBJ2-4, with D unresolved. V was cut by 2 bases and J by 0 bases, with 8 bases left in between. CDR3 length: 15 amino acids. Germline assignment: CDR1 MNHEY and CDR2 SVGAGI. CDR3 protein: CASSYLSLAKNIQYF. The DNA for the CDR3 is TGTGCCAGCAGTTACCTCTCCCTAGCCAAAAACATTCAGTACTTC.

This chain links TRBV5-1 with TRBJ2-2; 7 nucleotides match TRBD2. The CDR3 is made up of 14 amino acids. V lost 0 bases to trimming and J lost 7 bases; unmatched junction nucleotides: 3. CDR1 and CDR2 from the germline V gene are SGHRS and YFSETQ. The CDR3 DNA sequence: TGCGCCAGCAGCTTGGGACTAGCAAGCGGGGAGCTGTTTTTT. Its protein product is CASSLGLASGELFF.

The rearrangement uses TRBV30 and TRBJ2-1, with a weak D call TRBD2 (6 bases). The CDR3 has 12 residues. From germline, CDR1 is GTSNPN and CDR2 SVGIG (reference sequence). V gave up 1 base and J gave up 7 bases, with 8 bases separating them. DNA for the CDR3: TGTGCCTGGAGTGACCGGGAGAATGAGCAGTTCTTC. The encoded protein is CAWSDRENEQFF. The full variable domain, its missing parts supplied by reference TRBV30 and TRBJ2-1, is SQTIHQWPATLVQPVGSPLSLECTVEGTSNPNLYWYRQAAGRGLQLLFYSVGIGQISSEVPQNLSASRPQDRQFILSSKKLLLSDSGFYLCAWSDRENEQFFGPGTRLTVL.

V gene TRBV4-3 combines with J gene TRBJ1-4, with 7 bases that match TRBD1. Germline-derived CDR1 and CDR2 are LGHNA and YSLEER. V lost 3 bases and J lost 14; bases outside the gene matches: 9. The CDR3 extends over 13 amino acids. The CDR3 DNA is TGCGCCAGCAGCCAGGAAGACAGGGTCAAGCTGTTTTTT. Amino acid sequence: CASSQEDRVKLFF.

The J gene is TRBJ2-1, the V gene TRBV9, with D hard to call. The length of the CDR3 is 13 residues. The germline gives CDR1 SGDLS, CDR2 YYNGEE. V lost 4 bases and J 0 bases, leaving 5 bases between the germline ends. CDR3 amino acids: CASSSSSYNEQFF. DNA for the CDR3: TGTGCCAGCAGCTCAAGCTCCTACAATGAGCAGTTCTTC.

The chain uses TRBV15 and TRBJ2-6; TRBD1 agrees at 8 bases. V lost 1 base, J lost 0 bases, and 8 bases stayed unmatched. The CDR3 covers 19 residues. CDR1 is LNHNV, CDR2 YYDKDF, per germline (reference sequence). CDR3 protein: CATSRVPGQENSGANVLTF. Here the CDR3 DNA reads TGTGCCACCAGCAGAGTCCCGGGACAGGAGAACTCTGGGGCCAACGTCCTGACTTTC.

V and J are TRBV9 and TRBJ2-1; D gene uncertain. With 0 bases removed from V and 1 base from J, the gap between germline ends came to 11 bases. Looked up from germline, CDR1 is SGDLS and CDR2 is YYNGEE. The CDR3 is 16 amino acids. The CDR3 reads CASSVESSRSYNEQFF. In nucleotides, the CDR3 is TGTGCCAGCAGCGTAGAAAGTTCCCGATCCTACAATGAGCAGTTCTTC.